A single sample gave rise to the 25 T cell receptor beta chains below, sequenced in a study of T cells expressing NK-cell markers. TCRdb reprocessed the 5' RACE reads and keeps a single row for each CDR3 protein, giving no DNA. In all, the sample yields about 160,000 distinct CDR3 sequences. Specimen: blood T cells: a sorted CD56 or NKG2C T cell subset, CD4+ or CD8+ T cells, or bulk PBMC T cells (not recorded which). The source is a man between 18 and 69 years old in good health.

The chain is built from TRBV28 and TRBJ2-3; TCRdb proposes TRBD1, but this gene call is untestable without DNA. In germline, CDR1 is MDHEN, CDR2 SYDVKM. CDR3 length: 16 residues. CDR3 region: CASSFIPGQGTDTQYF.

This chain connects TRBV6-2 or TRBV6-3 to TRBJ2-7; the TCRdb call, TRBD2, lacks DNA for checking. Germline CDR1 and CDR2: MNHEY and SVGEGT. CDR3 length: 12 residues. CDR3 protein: CASTWGGSEQYF.

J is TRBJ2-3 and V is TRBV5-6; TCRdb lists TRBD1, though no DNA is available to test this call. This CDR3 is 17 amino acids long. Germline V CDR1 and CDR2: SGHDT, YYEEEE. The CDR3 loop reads CASSRRDDPSNTDTQYF.

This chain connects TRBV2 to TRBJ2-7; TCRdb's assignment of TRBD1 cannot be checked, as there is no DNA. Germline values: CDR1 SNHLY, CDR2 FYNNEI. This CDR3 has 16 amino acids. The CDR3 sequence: CASSDLGGDASYEQYF.

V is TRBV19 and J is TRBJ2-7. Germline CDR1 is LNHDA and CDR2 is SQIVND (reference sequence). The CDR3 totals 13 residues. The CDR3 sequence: CASSILDGNEQYF. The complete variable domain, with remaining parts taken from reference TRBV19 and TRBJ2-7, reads DGGITQSPKYLFRKEGQNVTLSCEQNLNHDAMYWYRQDPGQGLRLIYYSQIVNDFQKGDIAEGYSVSREKKESFPLTVTSAQKNPTAFYLCASSILDGNEQYFGPGTRLTVT.

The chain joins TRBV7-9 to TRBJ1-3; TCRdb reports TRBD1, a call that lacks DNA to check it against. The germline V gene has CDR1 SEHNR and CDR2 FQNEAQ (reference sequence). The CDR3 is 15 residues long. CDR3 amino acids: CASSLGQASGNTIYF.

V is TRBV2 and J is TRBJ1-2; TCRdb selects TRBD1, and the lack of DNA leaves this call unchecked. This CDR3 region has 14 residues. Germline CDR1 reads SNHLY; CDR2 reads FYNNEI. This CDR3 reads CASRGQGLIYGYTF.

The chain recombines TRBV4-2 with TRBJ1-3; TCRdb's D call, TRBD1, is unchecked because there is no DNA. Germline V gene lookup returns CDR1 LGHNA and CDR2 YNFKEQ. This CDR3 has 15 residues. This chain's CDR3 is CASSRGTGAGNTIYF.

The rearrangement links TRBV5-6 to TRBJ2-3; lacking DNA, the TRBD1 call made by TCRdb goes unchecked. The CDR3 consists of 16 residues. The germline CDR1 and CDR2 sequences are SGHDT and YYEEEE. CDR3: CASSRSGQGDYDTQYF.

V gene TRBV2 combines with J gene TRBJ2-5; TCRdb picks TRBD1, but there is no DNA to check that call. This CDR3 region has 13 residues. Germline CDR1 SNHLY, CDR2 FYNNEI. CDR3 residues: CASRRTGSETQYF. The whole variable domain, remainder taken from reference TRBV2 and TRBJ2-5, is EPEVTQTPSHQVTQMGQEVILRCVPISNHLYFYWYRQILGQKVEFLVSFYNNEISEKSEIFDDQFSVERPDGSNFTLKIRSTKLEDSAMYFCASRRTGSETQYFGPGTRLLVL.

The CDR3 region is CASSQGVNQPQHF. This chain joins TRBV7-9 and TRBJ1-5; TCRdb indicates TRBD1, and absent DNA this call remains unverified. This CDR3 has 13 residues. Germline assignment: CDR1 SEHNR and CDR2 FQNEAQ (reference sequence).

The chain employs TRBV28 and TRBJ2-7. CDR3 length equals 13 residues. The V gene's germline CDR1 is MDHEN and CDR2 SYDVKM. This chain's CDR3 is CASSVDPIYEQYF.

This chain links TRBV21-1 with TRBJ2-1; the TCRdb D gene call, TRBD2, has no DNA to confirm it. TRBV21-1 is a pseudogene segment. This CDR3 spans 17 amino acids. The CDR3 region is CASSKPRTSDKLNEQFF.

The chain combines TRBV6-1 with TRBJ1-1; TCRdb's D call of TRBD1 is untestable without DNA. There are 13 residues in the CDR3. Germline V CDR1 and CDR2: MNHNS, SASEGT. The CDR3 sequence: CASRPAGNTEAFF.

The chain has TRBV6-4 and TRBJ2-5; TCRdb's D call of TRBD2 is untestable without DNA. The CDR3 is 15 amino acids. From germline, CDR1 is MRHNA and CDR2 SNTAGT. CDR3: CASSVAGGNQETQYF.

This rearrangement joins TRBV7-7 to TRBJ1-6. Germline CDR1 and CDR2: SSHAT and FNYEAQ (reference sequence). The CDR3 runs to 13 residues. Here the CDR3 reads CASSKEPNSPLHF.

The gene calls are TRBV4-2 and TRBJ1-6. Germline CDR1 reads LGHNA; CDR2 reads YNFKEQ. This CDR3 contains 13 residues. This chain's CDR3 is CASSQDGGSPLHF.

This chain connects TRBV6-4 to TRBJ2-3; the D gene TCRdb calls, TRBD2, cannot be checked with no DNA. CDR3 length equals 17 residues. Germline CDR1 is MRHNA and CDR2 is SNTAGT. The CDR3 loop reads CASSPNTLLAGADTQYF.

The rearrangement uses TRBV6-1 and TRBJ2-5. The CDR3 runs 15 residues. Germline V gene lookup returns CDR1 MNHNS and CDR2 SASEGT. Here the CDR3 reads CASSPSLGDRETQYF.

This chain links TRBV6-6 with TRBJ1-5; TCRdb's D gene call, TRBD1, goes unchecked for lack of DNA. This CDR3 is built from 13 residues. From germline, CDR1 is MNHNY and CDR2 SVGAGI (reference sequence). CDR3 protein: CASSTPGNQPQHF.

The CDR3 loop is CASRRPNEETQYF. This chain uses TRBV12-3 or TRBV12-4 with TRBJ2-5. CDR3 length: 13 residues.

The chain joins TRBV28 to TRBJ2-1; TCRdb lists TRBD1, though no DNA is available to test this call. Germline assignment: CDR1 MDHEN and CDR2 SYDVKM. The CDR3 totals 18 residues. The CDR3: CASTGLRDMKTTYNEQFF.

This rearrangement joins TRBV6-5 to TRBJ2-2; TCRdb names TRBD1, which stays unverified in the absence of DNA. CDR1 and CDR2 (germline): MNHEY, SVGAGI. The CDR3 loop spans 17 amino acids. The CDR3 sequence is CASSSRTGGLGTGELFF.

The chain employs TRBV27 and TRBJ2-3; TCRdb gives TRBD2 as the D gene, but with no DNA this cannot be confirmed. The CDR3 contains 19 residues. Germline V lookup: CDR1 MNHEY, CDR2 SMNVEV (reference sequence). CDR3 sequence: CASSSGTSGGAGGTDTQYF.

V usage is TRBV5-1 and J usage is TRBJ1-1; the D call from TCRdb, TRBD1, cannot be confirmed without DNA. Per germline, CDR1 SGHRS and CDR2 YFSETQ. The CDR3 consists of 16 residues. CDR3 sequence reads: CASSLGWGALDTEAFF.